Shown below are 8 T cell receptor beta chains from a single sample sequenced in a study of shared clonotypes between healthy human individuals. Profiling relied on immunoSEQ multiplex PCR, and the TCRdb table lists in-frame clones only, not all of them. This sample has around 350,000 clones, with around four fifths found just once. Sequences were obtained from memory CD4+ T cells sorted from blood. As to subset: CD45RA-negative fraction. Source of these receptors: a young man in good health.

The genes are TRBV28 and TRBJ2-7; D unresolved. This CDR3 contains 14 residues. Per the germline V gene, CDR1 is MDHEN and CDR2 is SYDVKM. With 9 bases removed from V and 1 base from J, the gap between germline ends came to 16 bases. CDR3 nucleotide sequence: TGTGCCAGTTTTAGCAGGACGGTATCCTACGAGCAGTACTTC. It encodes CASFSRTVSYEQYF.

The chain joins TRBV7-9 to TRBJ2-2; 14 bases fit TRBD2. The CDR3 sequence is 14 residues long. Looked up from germline, CDR1 is SEHNR and CDR2 is FQNEAQ (reference sequence). Trimming at V came to 7 bases and at J to 13 bases, leaving 8 bases not matched to a gene. This CDR3 is CASNTGLAGERLFF. CDR3 nucleotide sequence: TGTGCCAGCAACACGGGACTAGCGGGAGAAAGGCTGTTTTTT.

The chain links TRBV5-1 to TRBJ2-1, with D perhaps being TRBD1 or TRBD2 (5 bases each). Trimming pared 3 bases from V and 5 bases from J, leaving 18 bases between. The CDR3 runs 16 residues. Germline CDR1 reads SGHRS; CDR2 reads YFSETQ. For the CDR3, the DNA is TGCGCCAGCAGCTCCCGAGCCGGGGTAGGGGACAATGAGCAGTTCTTC. It yields the protein CASSSRAGVGDNEQFF.

The chain links TRBV7-3 to TRBJ2-1, with 9 bases lining up with TRBD1. Per the germline V gene, CDR1 is SGHTA and CDR2 is FQGTGA. CDR3 length: 13 amino acids. The ends lost 2 bases at V and 12 bases at J; junction bases unmatched: 5. DNA for the CDR3: TGTGCCAGCAGCTTAGGGACAGGGTTGGGGCAGTTCTTC. Translation gives CASSLGTGLGQFF.

This clone was counted between two and nine times. The J gene is TRBJ2-7, the V gene TRBV28, with D possibly being TRBD1 (6 bases). The CDR3 consists of 13 residues. The V and J ends lost 5 bases and 2 bases respectively, with 10 bases between them. In germline, CDR1 is MDHEN, CDR2 SYDVKM. CDR3 amino acids: CASSTGTPYEQYF. Here the CDR3 DNA reads TGTGCCAGCAGTACCGGGACACCCTACGAGCAGTACTTC. Variable domain in full (rest from reference TRBV28 and TRBJ2-7): DVKVTQSSRYLVKRTGEKVFLECVQDMDHENMFWYRQDPGLGLRLIYFSYDVKMKEKGDIPEGYSVSREKKERFSLILESASTNQTSMYLCASSTGTPYEQYFGPGTRLTVT.

J is TRBJ2-7 and V is TRBV2; TRBD1 matches 9 bases. Trimming at V came to 6 bases and at J to 1 base, leaving 7 bases not matched to a gene. CDR3 length equals 15 residues. Germline V lookup: CDR1 SNHLY, CDR2 FYNNEI. CDR3 sequence reads: CASSADRGESYEQYF. The CDR3 DNA reads TGTGCCAGCAGCGCGGACAGGGGAGAGTCCTACGAGCAGTACTTC.

On this clone: A far bigger clonotype differs at one base, so this is likely a read error. Other DNA sequences in this sample translate to the same CDR3. As DNA, the CDR3 is TGTGCCAGCAGCTTAAGGAGACAGGGGGCTGCATATAGCAATCAGCCCCAGCATTTT. This codes for CASSLRRQGAAYSNQPQHF. This rearrangement joins TRBV5-6 to TRBJ1-5, with 10 bases identical to TRBD1. Germline V lookup: CDR1 SGHDT, CDR2 YYEEEE. This CDR3 comprises 19 residues. V lost 2 bases, J lost 0 bases, and 11 bases stayed unmatched.

V gene TRBV10-3 combines with J gene TRBJ2-3; D remains unclear. The CDR3 totals 11 residues. The V end lost 2 bases, the J end lost 6 bases, and 3 bases lay between the germline ends. Germline V gene data show CDR1 as ENHRY and CDR2 as SYGVKD. CDR3 loop: CAISEKDTQYF. The CDR3 nucleotides read TGTGCCATCAGTGAGAAGGATACGCAGTATTTT.